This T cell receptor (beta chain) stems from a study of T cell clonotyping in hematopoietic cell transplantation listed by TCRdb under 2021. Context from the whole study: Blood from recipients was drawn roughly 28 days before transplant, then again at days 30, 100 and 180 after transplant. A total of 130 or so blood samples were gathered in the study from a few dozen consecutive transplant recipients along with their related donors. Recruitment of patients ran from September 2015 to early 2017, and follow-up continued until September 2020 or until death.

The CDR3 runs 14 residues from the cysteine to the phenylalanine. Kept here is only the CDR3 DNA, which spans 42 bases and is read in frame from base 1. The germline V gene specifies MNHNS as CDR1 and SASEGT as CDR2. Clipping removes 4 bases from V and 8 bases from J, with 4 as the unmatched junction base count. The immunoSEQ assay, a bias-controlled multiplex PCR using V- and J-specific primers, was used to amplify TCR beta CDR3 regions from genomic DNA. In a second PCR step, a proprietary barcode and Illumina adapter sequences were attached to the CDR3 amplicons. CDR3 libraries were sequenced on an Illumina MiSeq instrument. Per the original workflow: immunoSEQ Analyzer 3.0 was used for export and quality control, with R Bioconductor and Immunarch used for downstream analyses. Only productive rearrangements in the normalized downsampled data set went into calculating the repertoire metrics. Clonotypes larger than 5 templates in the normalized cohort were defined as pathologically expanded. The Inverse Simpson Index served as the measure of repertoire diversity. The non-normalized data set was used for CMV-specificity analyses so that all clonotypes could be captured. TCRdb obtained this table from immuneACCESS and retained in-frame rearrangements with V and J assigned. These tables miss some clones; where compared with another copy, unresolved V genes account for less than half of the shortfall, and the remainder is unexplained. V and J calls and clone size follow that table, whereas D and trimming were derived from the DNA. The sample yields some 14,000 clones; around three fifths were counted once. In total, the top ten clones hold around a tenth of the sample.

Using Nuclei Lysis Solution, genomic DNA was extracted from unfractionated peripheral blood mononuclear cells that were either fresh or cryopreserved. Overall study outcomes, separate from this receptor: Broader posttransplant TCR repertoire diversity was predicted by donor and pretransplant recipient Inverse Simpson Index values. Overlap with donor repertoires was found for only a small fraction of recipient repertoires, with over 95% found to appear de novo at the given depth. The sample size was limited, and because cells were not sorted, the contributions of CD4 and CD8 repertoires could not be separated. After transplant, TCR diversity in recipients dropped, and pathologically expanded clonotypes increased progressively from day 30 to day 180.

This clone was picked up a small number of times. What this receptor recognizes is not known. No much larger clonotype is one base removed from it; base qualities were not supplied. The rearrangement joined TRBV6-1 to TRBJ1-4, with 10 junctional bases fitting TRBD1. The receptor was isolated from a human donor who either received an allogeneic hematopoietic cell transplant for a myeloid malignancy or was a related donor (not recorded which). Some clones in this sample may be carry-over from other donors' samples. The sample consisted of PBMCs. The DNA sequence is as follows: TGTGCCAGCAGTGGGGACAGGGGAGTCGAAAAACTGTTTTTT. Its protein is CASSGDRGVEKLFF.